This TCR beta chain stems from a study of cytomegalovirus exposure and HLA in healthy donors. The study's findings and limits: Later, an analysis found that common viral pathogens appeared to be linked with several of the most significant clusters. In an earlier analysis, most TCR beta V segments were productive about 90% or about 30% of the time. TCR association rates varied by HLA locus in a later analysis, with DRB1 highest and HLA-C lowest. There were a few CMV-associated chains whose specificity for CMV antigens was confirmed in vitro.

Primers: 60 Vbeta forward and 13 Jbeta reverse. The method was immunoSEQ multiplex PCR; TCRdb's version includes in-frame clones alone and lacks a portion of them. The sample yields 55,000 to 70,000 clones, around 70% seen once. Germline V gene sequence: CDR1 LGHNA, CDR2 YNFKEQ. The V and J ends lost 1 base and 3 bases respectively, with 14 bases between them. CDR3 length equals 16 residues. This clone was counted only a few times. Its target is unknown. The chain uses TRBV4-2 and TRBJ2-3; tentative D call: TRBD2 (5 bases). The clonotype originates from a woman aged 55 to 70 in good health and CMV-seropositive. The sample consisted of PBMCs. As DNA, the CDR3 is TGTGCCAGCAGCCAAGTCGCCGGGGTGAGGACAGATACGCAGTATTTT. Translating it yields CASSQVAGVRTDTQYF.